This entry is about one T cell receptor (beta chain). What it binds is unknown. CDR1 and CDR2 (germline): MGHRA, YSYEKL. This CDR3 region has 17 residues. V was pared by 4 bases and J by 4 bases, with 11 bases of the junction left unmatched. This PCR relied on a set of 60 Vbeta primers and 13 Jbeta primers. Using immunoSEQ multiplex PCR, the repertoire was profiled, and TCRdb retains in-frame clones only, with some absent. The table includes over 150,000 clones, around three quarters detected once. The data originate from a study of cytomegalovirus exposure and HLA in healthy donors. Study information: The study's early data release held tens of millions of unique TCRs from HLA-typed donors.

Study results and caveats: Later analysis showed TCR association rates varying by HLA locus, highest for DRB1 and lowest for HLA-C. Among CMV-associated TCR beta chains, most appeared HLA-restricted in a later analysis. Reported findings show TCR beta sequences accurately forecast HLA-A and HLA-B alleles in most subjects.

This clonotype was sampled from a woman in her thirties or forties in good health and CMV-seronegative. The rearrangement uses TRBV4-1 and TRBJ2-3; 10 bases are a match to TRBD2. Material: PBMCs. The CDR3 nucleotides are TGCGCCAGCAGCCCAGATGGGGTAGCGGGGGGTCCAGATACGCAGTATTTT. This gives the protein CASSPDGVAGGPDTQYF.